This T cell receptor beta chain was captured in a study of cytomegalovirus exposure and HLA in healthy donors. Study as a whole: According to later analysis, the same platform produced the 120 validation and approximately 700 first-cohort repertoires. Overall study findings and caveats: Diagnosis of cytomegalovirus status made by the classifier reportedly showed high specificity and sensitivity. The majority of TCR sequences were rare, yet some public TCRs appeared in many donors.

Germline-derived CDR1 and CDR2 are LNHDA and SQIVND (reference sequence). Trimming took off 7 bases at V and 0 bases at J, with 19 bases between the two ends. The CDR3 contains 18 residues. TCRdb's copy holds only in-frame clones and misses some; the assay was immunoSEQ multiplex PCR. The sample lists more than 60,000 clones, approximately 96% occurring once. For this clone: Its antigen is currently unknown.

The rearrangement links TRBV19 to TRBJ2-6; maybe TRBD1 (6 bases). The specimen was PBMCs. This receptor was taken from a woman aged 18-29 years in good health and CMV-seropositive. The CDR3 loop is CASTKRDRPPSGANVLTF. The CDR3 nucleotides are TGTGCCAGTACCAAGAGAGACAGGCCACCCTCTGGGGCCAACGTCCTGACTTTC.